The 10 T cell receptor beta chains below were found in one sample sequenced in a study of T cells in Graves' hyperthyroidism and ophthalmopathy. Amplification of TCR beta CDR3 regions used RNA as the template. During a first-round RT-PCR of the TCR CDR3, the HTBI primer set was used. Each CDR3 protein gets one entry after TCRdb re-called the multiplex PCR reads with MiXCR. The data show 300,000 to 350,000 distinct CDR3 sequences, around 16% seen once. The sample taken for sequencing was blood. The receptors derive from a young man with Graves' hyperthyroidism.

This clonotype showed up just once. This chain connects TRBV10-3 to TRBJ1-2; D might be TRBD1 (5 bases). The ends were cut back, 7 bases at V and 4 bases at J, with 19 bases in the middle. Per the germline V gene, CDR1 is ENHRY and CDR2 is SYGVKD. The CDR3 runs to 15 residues. Written as DNA, the CDR3 is TGTGCCATCAATAAAGGACGGGACCCTGGCTATGGCTACACCTTC. This encodes CAINKGRDPGYGYTF.

The chain is built from TRBV5-5 and TRBJ1-6; D call uncertain. V lost 3 bases and J lost 9, with 7 bases in between. CDR3 length: 12 residues. The germline V gene encodes CDR1 SGHKS and CDR2 YYEKEE (reference sequence). For the CDR3, the DNA is TGTGCCAGCAGCTCACCAGGTTCACCCCTCCACTTT. It yields the protein CASSSPGSPLHF.

This clonotype has at least ten counts. The chain combines TRBV12-3 or TRBV12-4 with TRBJ2-2; TRBD1 might be the D (5 bases). The V gene lost 3 bases and the J gene lost 6 bases, with 14 bases spanning the gap. The CDR3 has 15 residues. The CDR3 reads CASSFRQGSPGELFF. Here the CDR3 DNA reads TGTGCCAGCAGTTTTCGGCAGGGTTCACCCGGGGAGCTGTTTTTT.

This clonotype was recorded at least ten times. The rearrangement links TRBV6-1 to TRBJ2-1, with a tentative D call TRBD1 (5 bases). Germline V CDR1 and CDR2: MNHNS, SASEGT. The CDR3 is 13 residues long. Trimming pared 6 bases from V and 8 bases from J, leaving 14 bases between. CDR3 coding DNA: TGTGCCAGCAGGATTAGACAGTCGGATGAGCAGTTCTTC. Protein sequence: CASRIRQSDEQFF.

This clonotype occurred a few times. The chain couples TRBV2 to TRBJ1-5; D may be TRBD1 (5 bases). CDR1 is SNHLY and CDR2 is FYNNEI in the germline V gene. The CDR3 is 14 amino acids. CDR3 nucleotide sequence: TGTGCTTCGGTGGGGGGTATTCAAGATCAGCCCCAGCATTTT. This translates into CASVGGIQDQPQHF.

This clonotype was counted many times. The chain is built from TRBV5-1 and TRBJ2-1; perhaps TRBD2 as D (6 bases). This CDR3 is 15 amino acids long. Germline CDR1 reads SGHRS; CDR2 reads YFSETQ. V was pared by 0 bases and J by 2 bases, with 9 bases between. Written as DNA, the CDR3 is TGCGCCAGCAGCTTGGATGGAGGGACCTACAATGAGCAGTTCTTC. It specifies CASSLDGGTYNEQFF.

This clonotype was counted many times. The chain couples TRBV6-2 or TRBV6-3 to TRBJ2-7, with 11 bases lining up with TRBD2. CDR3 size: 16 residues. CDR1 MNHEY and CDR2 SVGEGT come from the germline V gene. The trim removed 5 bases at V and 0 bases at J, leaving 6 bases unmatched. The CDR3 loop is CASSPGLAGFSYEQYF. In DNA, the CDR3 is TGTGCCAGCAGTCCCGGACTAGCGGGCTTCTCCTACGAGCAGTACTTC.

This clonotype was picked up many times. The chain is built from TRBV20-1 and TRBJ1-1, with 7 bases that match TRBD1. The CDR3 runs to 13 residues. Per germline, CDR1 DFQATT and CDR2 SNEGSKA (reference sequence). Trimming took 6 bases from V and 3 from J; bases not matched to a gene: 7. The DNA of the CDR3 is TGCAGTGCGCAAGACAGGGTTGACACTGAAGCTTTCTTT. Its protein product is CSAQDRVDTEAFF.

This clonotype was picked up a small number of times. The gene calls are TRBV6-1 and TRBJ1-5; possibly TRBD1 for D (5 bases). The germline CDR1 and CDR2 sequences are MNHNS and SASEGT. Trimming removed 8 bases from V and 7 bases from J, with 15 bases in between. The CDR3 has 13 residues. This chain's CDR3 is CASDLERGQPQHF. The CDR3 nucleotides are TGTGCCAGCGATTTAGAAAGGGGCCAGCCCCAGCATTTT.

This clonotype was detected a few times. This sequence joins TRBV11-3 and TRBJ1-1, with 7 bases lining up with TRBD1. Losses at the gene ends were 5 bases for V and 4 bases for J; bases not matched to a gene: 7. The CDR3 spans 14 residues. Germline V lookup: CDR1 SGHNT, CDR2 YENEEA. DNA for the CDR3: TGTGCCAGCAGCCCGCAGGGGGTAGGCACTGAAGCTTTCTTT. Protein: CASSPQGVGTEAFF.